This T cell receptor (beta chain) is from a study of radiation and T cells in renal cell carcinoma. Whole-study results and caveats: Pretreatment tumor biopsies were lacking, so baseline clonotypes are unknown. Top tumor clonotypes rose in blood 2 weeks post-radiation, then contracted.

Germline-derived CDR1 and CDR2 are GTSNPN and SVGIG (reference sequence). The CDR3 loop spans 13 amino acids. After removal of 0 bases from V and 4 bases from J, the junction contained 0 bases not matched to a gene. This clone was seen once. Its antigen is undetermined. TCRdb's table, derived via immunoSEQ multiplex PCR, lists solely in-frame clones and lacks some. There are around 160,000 clones in the sample; 88% occur only once, and about 4% lies in the top ten. The sample's time point: baseline pretreatment blood. Described treatment: 15 Gy SBRT to primary tumor, nephrectomy 4 weeks later. This chain links TRBV30 with TRBJ1-3, with 7 bases identical to TRBD1. The clonotype comes from a woman aged 70 to 79 with renal cell carcinoma. The sequencing used blood, collected from a patient whose treatment included radiotherapy and nephrectomy. DNA of the CDR3: TGTGCCTGGAGTGTGGGACAGGGAAACACCATATATTTT. It translates to CAWSVGQGNTIYF.